The 8 T cell receptor beta chains below come from one sample, sequenced in a study of CD8+ T cells in alopecia areata. RNA extraction and reverse transcription yielded cDNA as sequencing template. The method was immunoSEQ multiplex PCR; TCRdb's version includes in-frame clones alone and lacks a portion of them. The repertoire holds 200,000 or so clones, with 45% to 70% as singletons. What was sequenced was CD8+ T cells sorted from blood. These receptors all stem from a human donor in good health.

This clone came up a few times. The genes are TRBV7-9 and TRBJ2-2; no clear D gene. Germline V gives CDR1 SEHNR, CDR2 FQNEAQ (reference sequence). The CDR3 spans 14 residues. Trimming cost V 5 bases and J 7 bases, with 14 bases left between them. The CDR3 DNA is TGTGCCAGCAGCCCAGAAGACACTTTCGGGGAGCTGTTTTTT. Its protein is CASSPEDTFGELFF.

The chain joins TRBV15 to TRBJ1-5; possible D gene TRBD1, 6 bases. Germline V gives CDR1 LNHNV, CDR2 YYDKDF (reference sequence). Trimming stripped 5 bases from V and 4 bases from J, with 15 bases between. The length of the CDR3 is 15 residues. The CDR3, as DNA: TGTGCCACCAGCGCCCTCAGGGGAGGAAATCAGCCCCAGCATTTT. It yields the protein CATSALRGGNQPQHF.

The chain links TRBV29-1 to TRBJ2-5; tentative D call: TRBD2 (5 bases). Germline V gives CDR1 SQVTM, CDR2 ANQGSEA. Trimming pared 0 bases from V and 4 bases from J, leaving 18 bases between. The CDR3 totals 16 residues. Written as DNA, the CDR3 is TGCAGCGTTGAAGATCTTGTGGGAGCCGATGGAGAGACCCAGTACTTC. It encodes CSVEDLVGADGETQYF.

This clone was detected a few times. The V call is TRBV5-1, the J call TRBJ1-5, with TRBD1 matching 9 bases. The CDR3 is 17 residues long. Per germline, CDR1 SGHRS and CDR2 YFSETQ. Trimming removed 6 bases from V and 4 bases from J; junction bases left unmatched: 14. DNA for the CDR3: TGCGCCAGCACCGCCAATCAAAAACAGGGGGCAAATCAGCCCCAGCATTTT. As protein: CASTANQKQGANQPQHF.

The chain uses TRBV25-1 and TRBJ2-6; 7 positions match TRBD1. Germline CDR1 is MGHDK and CDR2 is SYGVNS. V was pared by 10 bases and J by 1 base, with 4 bases of the junction left unmatched. The CDR3 loop spans 14 amino acids. DNA of the CDR3: TGTGCCACCCGACAGGGTTCTGGGGCCAACGTCCTGACTTTC. Amino acids: CATRQGSGANVLTF.

This sequence joins TRBV5-4 and TRBJ1-2; D remains unclear. Between the trimmed V and J ends, which lost 3 bases and 1 base, there was a span of 4 bases. CDR1 and CDR2 from the germline V gene are SGHNT and YYREEE (reference sequence). The length of the CDR3 is 12 residues. The DNA of the CDR3 is TGTGCCAGCAGCTCCGATAACTATGGCTACACCTTC. This sequence encodes CASSSDNYGYTF.

This clone appeared a few times. This sequence joins TRBV6-4 and TRBJ2-1; 7 bases map to TRBD2. Trimming cost V 2 bases and J 1 base; bases outside gene matches: 2. CDR3 size: 15 residues. Germline CDR1 MRHNA, CDR2 SNTAGT. This chain's CDR3 is CASSDGGVSYNEQFF. The CDR3 bases are TGTGCCAGCAGTGACGGGGGGGTGTCCTACAATGAGCAGTTCTTC.

The chain employs TRBV30 and TRBJ1-4; TRBD1 aligns across 7 bases. CDR3 length equals 15 residues. V shed 0 bases and J 7 bases; nucleotides not matched to a gene: 8. CDR1 and CDR2 (germline): GTSNPN, SVGIG (reference sequence). DNA of the CDR3: TGTGCCTGGAGTGTACTGACAGGGCGTAGTGAAAAACTGTTTTTT. Amino acids: CAWSVLTGRSEKLFF.